This TCR beta chain was identified in a study of blood T cell repertoires in COVID-19. The overall study: Samples of COVID-19 (acute and convalescent) were obtained from the United States, Italy and Spain.

The data were produced by immunoSEQ multiplex PCR, yet TCRdb's version contains in-frame clones alone and is incomplete. Here the sample spans roughly 42,000 clones, nearly 90% being singletons. The germline gives CDR1 SGHVS, CDR2 FQNEAQ. V was pared by 7 bases and J by 3 bases, with 21 bases between. The CDR3 is 16 amino acids. Sequenced input: peripheral blood. The chain carries TRBV7-8 and TRBJ1-1; the D gene is possibly TRBD1 (5 bases). This TCR came from a man aged 55 to 70 with acute or convalescent COVID-19. The CDR3 loop is CASTYMGDFPYTEAFF. Written as DNA, the CDR3 is TGTGCCAGCACCTACATGGGGGACTTCCCCTACACTGAAGCTTTCTTT.